The 29 T cell receptor beta chains given below trace back to one sample, sequenced in a study of T cell responses to AZD1222 COVID-19 vaccine. Method: immunoSEQ multiplex PCR; TCRdb's copy keeps in-frame clones and lacks some. The sample records 90,000 to 120,000 clones, 92% being singletons. The sample consisted of peripheral blood, taken on day 0 of AZD1222 vaccination. The receptors shown here come from an adult in good health.

The rearrangement uses TRBV29-1 and TRBJ2-7; D is unresolved. The CDR3 totals 12 residues. The germline V gene encodes CDR1 SQVTM and CDR2 ANQGSEA. V lost 4 bases and J 5 bases, leaving 12 bases between the germline ends. CDR3 protein: CSVAGPPDEQYF. Here the CDR3 DNA reads TGCAGCGTTGCCGGCCCCCCGGACGAGCAGTACTTC.

This chain uses TRBV9 with TRBJ2-5, with 10 positions matching TRBD1. Trimming cost V 0 bases and J 5 bases; bases outside gene matches: 4. CDR3 length equals 15 residues. Germline V gene data show CDR1 as SGDLS and CDR2 as YYNGEE. CDR3 DNA sequence: TGTGCCAGCAGCGTAGAGGGACAGGGGCCGGAGACCCAGTACTTC. It is translated as CASSVEGQGPETQYF.

V and J are TRBV14 and TRBJ2-5; D possibly corresponds to TRBD2 (5 bases). The CDR3 sequence is 12 residues long. Germline loops: CDR1 SGHDN, CDR2 FVKESK. The germline V and J ends were trimmed by 4 bases and 7 bases, with 10 bases remaining between them. The CDR3 loop reads CASSRTRVTQYF. Here the CDR3 DNA reads TGTGCCAGCAGCCGGACTCGGGTGACCCAGTACTTC.

J is TRBJ1-6 and V is TRBV7-9; D is possibly TRBD1 (6 bases). Germline values: CDR1 SEHNR, CDR2 FQNEAQ (reference sequence). Trimming left V 0 bases short and J 11 bases short, with 17 bases between. The length of the CDR3 is 16 residues. CDR3 region: CASSLATGAGWTPLHF. CDR3 nucleotide sequence: TGTGCCAGCAGCTTAGCGACGGGGGCAGGGTGGACACCCCTCCACTTT.

This rearrangement joins TRBV6-5 to TRBJ2-5; 8 nucleotides agree with TRBD2. Looked up from germline, CDR1 is MNHEY and CDR2 is SVGAGI. V lost 2 bases, J lost 5 bases, and 7 bases stayed unmatched. The CDR3 extends over 15 amino acids. The CDR3 region is CASSYGGLAAETQYF. In DNA, the CDR3 is TGTGCCAGCAGTTACGGCGGACTAGCCGCCGAGACCCAGTACTTC.

The rearrangement uses TRBV30 and TRBJ1-2; D unclear. The CDR3 consists of 12 residues. Germline CDR1 reads GTSNPN; CDR2 reads SVGIG (reference sequence). The V end lost 5 bases, the J end lost 5 bases, and 12 bases lay between the germline ends. Written as DNA, the CDR3 is TGTGCCTGGGCAGAACGTACTTATGGCTACACCTTC. This codes for CAWAERTYGYTF.

The chain recombines TRBV7-6 with TRBJ1-1; D gene uncertain. This CDR3 region has 15 residues. Trimming left V 3 bases short and J 1 base short, with 12 bases between. The germline gives CDR1 SGHVS, CDR2 FNYEAQ. The CDR3 region is CASSLYTSENTEAFF. The CDR3 DNA follows: TGTGCCAGCAGCTTGTACACATCCGAGAACACTGAAGCTTTCTTT.

The gene calls are TRBV3-1 (or the pseudogene TRBV3-2) and TRBJ2-2, with D hard to call. Deletions cut 2 bases from V and 6 bases from J, with 7 bases between. CDR3 length: 13 residues. Germline V gene lookup returns CDR1 LGHDT and CDR2 YNNKEL (reference sequence). In nucleotides, the CDR3 is TGTGCCAGCAGCCAACGTGGGTCCGGGGAGCTGTTTTTT. Encoded protein: CASSQRGSGELFF.

The table lists this clone with a few counts. V and J are TRBV6-2 or TRBV6-3 and TRBJ1-1, with TRBD1 as a possible D gene (5 bases). The germline V gene encodes CDR1 MNHEY and CDR2 SVGEGT. The germline V and J ends were trimmed by 2 bases and 0 bases, with 16 bases remaining between them. The CDR3 totals 17 residues. CDR3 region: CASSYNPRQTMNTEAFF. Here the CDR3 DNA reads TGTGCCAGCAGTTACAACCCCCGACAGACGATGAACACTGAAGCTTTCTTT.

A remark on this clone: Distinct nucleotide sequences in the sample also encode this CDR3. CDR3 sequence: CASSFWETGHTEAFF. In DNA, the CDR3 is TGTGCCAGCAGCTTTTGGGAGACAGGGCACACTGAAGCTTTCTTT. The chain carries TRBV3-1 (or the pseudogene TRBV3-2) and TRBJ1-1, with 7 bases aligning to TRBD1. The length of the CDR3 is 15 residues. V trimming: 5 bases; J trimming: 3 bases; junction bases outside the gene matches: 9. Germline loops: CDR1 LGHDT, CDR2 YNNKEL (reference sequence).

This rearrangement joins TRBV5-3 to TRBJ2-4; 11 bases are a match to TRBD2. TRBV5-3 counts as an open reading frame of uncertain function. CDR3 length equals 23 residues. With 0 bases clipped from V and 0 bases from J, the junction kept 20 bases outside the gene matches. CDR3 nucleotide sequence: TGTGCCAGAAGCTTGGGGGGTAGCGGGAGGGCCGGGTGTTGCTTACTAGCCAAAAACATTCAGTACTTC. Translating it yields CARSLGGSGRAGCCLLAKNIQYF.

The gene calls are TRBV6-6 and TRBJ1-2; D gene ambiguous. The CDR3 covers 15 residues. V lost 2 bases and J lost 2, with 12 bases in between. Germline CDR1 reads MNHNY; CDR2 reads SVGAGI (reference sequence). The chain's CDR3 is CASSYGVRTNYGYTF. The DNA for the CDR3 is TGTGCCAGCAGTTACGGGGTTCGCACCAACTATGGCTACACCTTC.

The V gene is TRBV2, the J gene TRBJ2-5; 14 nucleotides line up with TRBD2. Germline V gene data show CDR1 as SNHLY and CDR2 as FYNNEI. Trimming removed 6 bases from V and 5 bases from J; junction bases left unmatched: 5. The CDR3 length is 15 residues. In DNA, the CDR3 is TGTGCCAGCAGCCTCGGGACTAGCGGGGGTGAGACCCAGTACTTC. Translated, it gives CASSLGTSGGETQYF.

This chain links TRBV20-1 with TRBJ2-5; D gene unclear. V lost 7 bases, J lost 3 bases, and 6 bases lay in between. There are 10 residues in the CDR3. Germline CDR1 reads DFQATT; CDR2 reads SNEGSKA (reference sequence). CDR3 DNA sequence: TGCAGTGTAACTAAAGAGACCCAGTACTTC. It yields the protein CSVTKETQYF.

J is TRBJ2-1 and V is TRBV28; D is unresolved. V was clipped by 6 bases and J by 6 bases, with 15 bases between them. In germline, CDR1 is MDHEN, CDR2 SYDVKM. The CDR3 is made up of 14 amino acids. CDR3: CASSPAAEFNEQFF. CDR3 in DNA: TGTGCCAGCAGCCCCGCGGCGGAATTCAATGAGCAGTTCTTC.

The rearrangement links TRBV7-7 to TRBJ1-1, with D unclear. Germline V gene lookup returns CDR1 SSHAT and CDR2 FNYEAQ (reference sequence). This CDR3 comprises 13 residues. V was pared by 1 base and J by 3 bases, with 6 bases between. The DNA of the CDR3 is TGTGCCAGCAGCTTAGGCCTCCACACTGAAGCTTTCTTT. Protein product: CASSLGLHTEAFF.

The V call is TRBV3-1 (or the pseudogene TRBV3-2), the J call TRBJ2-7, with no clear D. Trimming removed 0 bases at V and 5 bases at J, with 17 bases between. Per the germline V gene, CDR1 is LGHDT and CDR2 is YNNKEL (reference sequence). The CDR3 is 16 residues long. CDR3 DNA sequence: TGTGCCAGCAGCCAAGATTACCGGAGTTTTACCCACGAGCAGTACTTC. Translation gives CASSQDYRSFTHEQYF.

CDR3 sequence reads: CASSLSGGRTNNEQFF. The CDR3 DNA sequence: TGTGCCAGCAGCTTAAGCGGCGGCAGGACTAACAATGAGCAGTTCTTC. V and J are TRBV11-3 and TRBJ2-1, with a weak D call TRBD2 (6 bases). The CDR3 is 16 amino acids. V lost 2 bases, J lost 5 bases, and 16 bases lay in between. The germline gives CDR1 SGHNT, CDR2 YENEEA.

The chain recombines TRBV2 with TRBJ2-3; 14 nucleotides match TRBD2. After removal of 3 bases from V and 10 bases from J, the junction contained 6 bases not matched to a gene. In germline, CDR1 is SNHLY, CDR2 FYNNEI. The CDR3 sequence is 15 residues long. CDR3: CASSEVGLAGGAQYF. In DNA form, the CDR3 reads TGTGCCAGCAGTGAGGTCGGACTAGCGGGGGGTGCGCAGTATTTT.

The chain uses TRBV19 and TRBJ2-1, with 9 bases lining up with TRBD2. The V and J ends lost 3 bases and 4 bases, in that order; junction bases with no gene match: 4. Germline V gene sequence: CDR1 LNHDA, CDR2 SQIVND (reference sequence). The CDR3 length is 15 residues. CDR3 amino acids: CASSIRGREYNEQFF. CDR3 nucleotide sequence: TGTGCCAGTAGTATTCGCGGGAGGGAGTACAATGAGCAGTTCTTC. The complete variable domain, with remaining parts taken from reference TRBV19 and TRBJ2-1, reads DGGITQSPKYLFRKEGQNVTLSCEQNLNHDAMYWYRQDPGQGLRLIYYSQIVNDFQKGDIAEGYSVSREKKESFPLTVTSAQKNPTAFYLCASSIRGREYNEQFFGPGTRLTVL.

The genes are TRBV6-6 and TRBJ1-2; D is uncertain. There are 16 residues in the CDR3. Trimming pared 3 bases from V and 0 bases from J, leaving 14 bases between. The germline CDR1 and CDR2 sequences are MNHNY and SVGAGI (reference sequence). The CDR3, as DNA: TGTGCCAGCAGTTATACGGGAGACGATACTAACTATGGCTACACCTTC. Its translation: CASSYTGDDTNYGYTF.

This chain links TRBV12-5 with TRBJ2-3; a possible D gene is TRBD2 (5 bases). The germline CDR1 and CDR2 sequences are LGHNT and FRNRAP. Trimming pared 7 bases from V and 0 bases from J, leaving 11 bases between. The CDR3 spans 14 residues. CDR3: CASALGSSTDTQYF. DNA of the CDR3: TGTGCTAGTGCCTTAGGGAGCAGCACAGATACGCAGTATTTT.

The genes are TRBV29-1 and TRBJ2-5; 9 bases match TRBD2. The CDR3 is 15 amino acids. Germline values: CDR1 SQVTM, CDR2 ANQGSEA. V trimming: 4 bases; J trimming: 4 bases; junction bases outside the gene matches: 10. CDR3 loop: CSVGVRRGGVETQYF. DNA for the CDR3: TGCAGCGTTGGTGTAAGGCGGGGGGGCGTAGAGACCCAGTACTTC.

V and J are TRBV4-3 and TRBJ2-7; 13 bases match TRBD2. Germline V gives CDR1 LGHNA, CDR2 YSLEER. Trimming took 3 bases from V and 4 from J; bases not matched to a gene: 3. The CDR3 contains 15 residues. DNA of the CDR3: TGCGCCAGCAGCCAGGGGACTAGCGGGGCTTACGAGCAGTACTTC. Its translation is CASSQGTSGAYEQYF.

This sequence joins TRBV6-8 and TRBJ1-2; D unclear. The CDR3 runs to 15 residues. Trimming shortened V by 5 bases and J by 13 bases, and 26 bases separated the two germline ends. Germline lookup yields CDR1 MNHGY and CDR2 SAAAGT. CDR3 protein: CASSPTEEALDGITF. In DNA, the CDR3 is TGTGCCAGCAGTCCAACAGAAGAGGCCCTAGATGGGATCACCTTC.

The chain couples TRBV12-3 or TRBV12-4 to TRBJ2-7; 8 bases are a match to TRBD2. The CDR3 extends over 13 amino acids. V lost 7 bases and J lost 5; bases outside the gene matches: 7. CDR3: CASKSGSANEQYF. The CDR3 coding sequence is TGTGCCAGCAAGAGCGGGAGCGCTAACGAGCAGTACTTC.

The chain combines TRBV6-5 with TRBJ2-5, with unresolved D. The CDR3 spans 12 residues. Trimming left V 9 bases short and J 2 bases short, with 10 bases between. Per the germline V gene, CDR1 is MNHEY and CDR2 is SVGAGI. CDR3 sequence (DNA): TGTGCCAGGAAGGACGTACAAGAGACCCAGTACTTC. It translates to CARKDVQETQYF.

The table lists this clone with a count of one. V and J are TRBV29-1 and TRBJ1-3; D is undetermined. The CDR3 runs 15 residues. V was shortened by 7 bases and J by 0 bases, with 16 bases between the two germline ends. The germline V gene encodes CDR1 SQVTM and CDR2 ANQGSEA. The DNA of the CDR3 is TGCAGCGCTACCGACGGATACCTCTCTGGAAACACCATATATTTT. It is translated as CSATDGYLSGNTIYF.

The rearrangement links TRBV19 to TRBJ1-2; maybe TRBD1 (5 bases). Germline lookup yields CDR1 LNHDA and CDR2 SQIVND (reference sequence). Trimming shortened V by 6 bases and J by 2 bases, and 13 bases separated the two germline ends. The CDR3 sequence is 14 residues long. CDR3 in DNA: TGTGCCAGTAGCCAGACAGTCCCAAACTATGGCTACACCTTC. Protein sequence: CASSQTVPNYGYTF. Looking up the rest from reference TRBV19 and TRBJ1-2 gives the full variable domain: DGGITQSPKYLFRKEGQNVTLSCEQNLNHDAMYWYRQDPGQGLRLIYYSQIVNDFQKGDIAEGYSVSREKKESFPLTVTSAQKNPTAFYLCASSQTVPNYGYTFGSGTRLTVV.